The source of this T cell receptor (beta chain) is a study of OX40 agonist ivuxolimab in advanced cancers. Across the whole study: Intravenous ivuxolimab at 0.01 to 10 mg/kg was given to patients every 2 weeks. Partial responses were recorded for three patients, including one with hepatocellular carcinoma and two with cutaneous melanoma. Allowance was made for prior anti-PD-1, anti-PD-L1 or anti-CTLA-4 therapy, and roughly 39% had some.

This clone is labeled medium-sized. Its cognate antigen is unknown. The V end lost 1 base, the J end lost 0 bases, and 13 bases lay between the germline ends. From germline, CDR1 is LNHDA and CDR2 SQIVND (reference sequence). This CDR3 region has 17 residues. Some clones are missing from TCRdb's copy, which holds only in-frame ones; the method was immunoSEQ multiplex PCR. The sample holds 10,000 to 13,000 clones, 80% seen once. The study, taken as a whole, reports: Relative to CD4+, CD8+ T cells held more expanded clones on average.

This receptor was obtained from an adult with an advanced solid tumor such as melanoma, head and neck, liver or kidney cancer. The sample in question was CD4+ or CD8+ T cells sorted from blood, obtained in a trial of the OX40 agonist ivuxolimab. The chain is built from TRBV19 and TRBJ1-5; unclear D gene. The CDR3: CASSIALNWNSNQPQHF. CDR3 bases: TGTGCCAGTAGTATAGCTCTGAATTGGAATAGCAATCAGCCCCAGCATTTT. Full variable domain (outside the CDR3, taken from reference TRBV19 and TRBJ1-5): DGGITQSPKYLFRKEGQNVTLSCEQNLNHDAMYWYRQDPGQGLRLIYYSQIVNDFQKGDIAEGYSVSREKKESFPLTVTSAQKNPTAFYLCASSIALNWNSNQPQHFGDGTRLSIL.